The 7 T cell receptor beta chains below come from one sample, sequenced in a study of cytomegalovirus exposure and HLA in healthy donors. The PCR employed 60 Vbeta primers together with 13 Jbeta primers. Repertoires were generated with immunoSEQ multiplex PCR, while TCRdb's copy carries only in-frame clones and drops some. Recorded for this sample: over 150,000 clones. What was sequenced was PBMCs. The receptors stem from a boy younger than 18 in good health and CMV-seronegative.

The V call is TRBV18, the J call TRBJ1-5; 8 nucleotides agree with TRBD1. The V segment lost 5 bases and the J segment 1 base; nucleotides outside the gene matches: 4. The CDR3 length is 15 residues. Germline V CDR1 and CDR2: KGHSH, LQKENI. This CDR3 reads CASSEDRASNQPQHF. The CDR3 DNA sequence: TGTGCCAGCTCAGAGGACAGGGCAAGCAATCAGCCCCAGCATTTT.

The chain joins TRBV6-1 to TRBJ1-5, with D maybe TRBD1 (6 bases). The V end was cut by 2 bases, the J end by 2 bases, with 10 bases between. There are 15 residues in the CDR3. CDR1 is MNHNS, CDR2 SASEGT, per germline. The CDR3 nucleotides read TGTGCCAGCAGTGAATATGGGGGCGGCAATCAGCCCCAGCATTTT. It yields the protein CASSEYGGGNQPQHF.

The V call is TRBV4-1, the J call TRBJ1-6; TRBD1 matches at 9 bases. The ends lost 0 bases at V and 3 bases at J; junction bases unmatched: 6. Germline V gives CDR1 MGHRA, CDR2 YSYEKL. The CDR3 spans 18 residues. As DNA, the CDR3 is TGCGCCAGCAGCCAAGAAGACAGGGGGGGTCGCTATAATTCACCCCTCCACTTT. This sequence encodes CASSQEDRGGRYNSPLHF.

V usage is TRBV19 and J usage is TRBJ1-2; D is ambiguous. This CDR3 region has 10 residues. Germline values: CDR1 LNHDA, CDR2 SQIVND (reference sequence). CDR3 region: CASEDYGYTF. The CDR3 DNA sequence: TGTGCGTCTGAGGACTATGGCTACACCTTC.

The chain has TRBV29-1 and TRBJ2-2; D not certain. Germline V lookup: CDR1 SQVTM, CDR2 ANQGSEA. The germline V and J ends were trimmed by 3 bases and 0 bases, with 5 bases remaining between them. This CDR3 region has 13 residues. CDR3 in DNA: TGCAGCGTTGAGAGTACGAACACCGGGGAGCTGTTTTTT. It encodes CSVESTNTGELFF.

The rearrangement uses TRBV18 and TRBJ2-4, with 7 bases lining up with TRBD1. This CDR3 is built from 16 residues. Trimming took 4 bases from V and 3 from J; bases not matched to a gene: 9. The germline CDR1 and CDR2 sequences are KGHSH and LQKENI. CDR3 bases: TGTGCCAGCTCACTCCGACAGGGTTATGACAAAAACATTCAGTACTTC. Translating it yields CASSLRQGYDKNIQYF.

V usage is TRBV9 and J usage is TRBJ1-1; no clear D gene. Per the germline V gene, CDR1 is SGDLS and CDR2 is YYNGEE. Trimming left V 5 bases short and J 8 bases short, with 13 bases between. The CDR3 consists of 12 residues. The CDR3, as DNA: TGTGCCAGCAGGGGCCCGGGAACAGAAGCTTTCTTT. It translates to CASRGPGTEAFF. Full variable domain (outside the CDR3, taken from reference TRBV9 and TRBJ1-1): DSGVTQTPKHLITATGQRVTLRCSPRSGDLSVYWYQQSLDQGLQFLIQYYNGEERAKGNILERFSAQQFPDLHSELNLSSLELGDSALYFCASRGPGTEAFFGQGTRLTVV.